Listed below are T cell receptor beta chains from one sample, sequenced in a study of CD8 T cells in ankylosing spondylitis. From the 5' RACE reads, TCRdb called clonotypes with MiXCR, one entry per CDR3 protein. The sample lists roughly 69,000 distinct CDR3 sequences, over 4% seen once, with roughly 2.3% in the top ten. The sample comprised blood, either unsorted or a sorted T cell fraction (not recorded which). The receptors were gathered from a male donor with ankylosing spondylitis or in good health (not recorded which). Each CDR3 is given with its conserved first and last residue.

TRBV5-1	TRBJ1-1	CASSPAVGIPMNTEAFF
TRBV24-1	TRBJ2-1	CATSDQRSQNNEQFF
TRBV24-1	TRBJ2-3	CATSDLNGALTDTQYF
TRBV12-3/TRBV12-4	TRBJ2-1	CASSWDRDGNEQFF
TRBV6-5	TRBJ2-2	CASSYSWDPNTGELFF
TRBV4-3	TRBJ2-1	CASSQDRQPYNEQFF
TRBV6-2/TRBV6-3	TRBJ1-6	CASSYPDSPLHF
TRBV3-1	TRBJ2-3	CASTQERLAVITDTQYF
TRBV7-2	TRBJ2-5	CASSSGQGAQETQYF
TRBV12-3/TRBV12-4	TRBJ1-2	CASSFSGFDGYTF
TRBV27	TRBJ2-1	CASRGVTIYNEQFF